A selection of T cell receptor beta chains follows, all from one sample in a study of shared clonotypes between healthy human individuals. Produced via immunoSEQ multiplex PCR; TCRdb's table is partial and in-frame only. The sample yields over a million clones, over 95% seen once. The source material was naive CD4+ T cells sorted from blood. The source is a man aged 30-40 years in good health. The CDR3 runs from the conserved cysteine through the conserved F or W. The order of the fields is V gene, CDR3 protein.

TRBV7-8 | CASSSDRISTDTQYF
TRBV9 | CASSVTGDNTEAFF
TRBV2 | CANQHTSGQETQYF
TRBV28 | CASSRGGVSQPQHF
TRBV29-1 | CSVDWAGDGGYTF
TRBV25-1 | CASRGQGNTGELFF
TRBV12-1 | CASSPARDGTLNTEAFF
TRBV18 | CASSPRVASGFYNEQFF
TRBV4-1 | CASSQEKPGPLSNQPQHF
TRBV18 | CASSPFVGELFF
TRBV5-1 | CASSLAPSGANTGELFF